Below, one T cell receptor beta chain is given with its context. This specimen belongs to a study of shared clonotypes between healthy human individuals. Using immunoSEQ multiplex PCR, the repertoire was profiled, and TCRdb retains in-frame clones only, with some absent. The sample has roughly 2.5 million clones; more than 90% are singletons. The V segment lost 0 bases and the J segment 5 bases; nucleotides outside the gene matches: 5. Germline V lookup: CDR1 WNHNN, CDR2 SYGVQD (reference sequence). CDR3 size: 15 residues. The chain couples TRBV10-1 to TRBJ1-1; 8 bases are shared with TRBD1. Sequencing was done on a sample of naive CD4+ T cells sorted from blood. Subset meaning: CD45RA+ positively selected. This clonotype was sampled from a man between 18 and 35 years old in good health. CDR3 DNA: TGCGCCAGCAGTGAGTCGCAGGGGGCCTTTACTGAAGCTTTCTTT. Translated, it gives CASSESQGAFTEAFF.